This T cell receptor (beta chain) originates from a study of T cells in Graves' hyperthyroidism and ophthalmopathy. General study points: The model anticipated ophthalmopathy a median about 7 months pre-onset.

Researchers barred patients who had uncontrolled infection, other autoimmune disease, pregnancy or lactation. V lost 4 bases and J lost 0, with 12 bases in between. The CDR3 loop spans 15 amino acids. CDR1 and CDR2 from the germline V gene are MDHEN and SYDVKM. TCR beta CDR3 region amplification was performed from RNA transcripts. TCR CDR3 underwent first-round RT-PCR with the HTBI primer set. TCRdb itself ran the multiplex PCR reads through MiXCR, one entry per CDR3 protein. The data hold 620,000 or so distinct CDR3 sequences, with around 13% observed a single time. On this clonotype itself: What it recognizes is unknown.

Sequenced input: blood. V is TRBV28 and J is TRBJ1-1, with D perhaps TRBD1 (6 bases). This receptor was identified in a woman between 45 and 65 years old with Graves' ophthalmopathy. CDR3 DNA: TGTGCCAGCAGTTCTACAGGGTCCATGAACACTGAAGCTTTCTTT. As protein: CASSSTGSMNTEAFF.